A single T cell receptor (beta chain) is shown here with its context. Its antigen is not known. The sample comes from a study of cytomegalovirus exposure and HLA in healthy donors. Looking at the study overall: The approximately 120 validation repertoires were produced on the same platform as the 700 or so repertoires of the first cohort. This was reported in a later analysis.

Method: immunoSEQ multiplex PCR; TCRdb's copy keeps in-frame clones and lacks some. The sample lists approximately 54,000 clones; roughly 89% were seen once. General observations from the study: Reports indicated that the classifier achieved high specificity and sensitivity in diagnosing cytomegalovirus status. A few of the chains that were CMV-associated were confirmed in vitro to be specific for CMV antigens.

The donors were members of the roughly 120-subject validation cohort (separate from the approximately 650-subject first cohort). This CDR3 has 18 amino acids. The material sequenced was PBMCs. The receptor comes from a woman in her late teens or twenties in good health and CMV-seropositive. V and J are TRBV12-1 and TRBJ1-5; TRBD1 is the table's D call, not checked against the DNA. TRBV12-1 represents a pseudogene. The CDR3 nucleotides are TGTGCCAGCAGCTCCCAAACCGGACAGACCCCCAGCAATCAGCCCCAGCATTTT. Its translation is CASSSQTGQTPSNQPQHF.